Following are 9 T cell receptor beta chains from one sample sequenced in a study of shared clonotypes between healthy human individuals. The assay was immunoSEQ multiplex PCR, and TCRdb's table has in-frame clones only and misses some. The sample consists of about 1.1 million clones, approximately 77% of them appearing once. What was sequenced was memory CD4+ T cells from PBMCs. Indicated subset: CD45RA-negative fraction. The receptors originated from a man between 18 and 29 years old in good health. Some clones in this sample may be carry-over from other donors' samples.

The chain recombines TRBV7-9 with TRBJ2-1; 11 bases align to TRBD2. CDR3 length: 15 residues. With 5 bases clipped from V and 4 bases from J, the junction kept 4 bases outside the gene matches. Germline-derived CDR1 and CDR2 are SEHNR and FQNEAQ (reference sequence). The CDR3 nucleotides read TGTGCCAGCAGCGTACTAGCGGGAGTATACAATGAGCAGTTCTTC. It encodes CASSVLAGVYNEQFF. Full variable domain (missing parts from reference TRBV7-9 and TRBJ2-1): DTGVSQNPRHKITKRGQNVTFRCDPISEHNRLYWYRQTLGQGPEFLTYFQNEAQLEKSRLLSDRFSAERPKGSFSTLEIQRTEQGDSAMYLCASSVLAGVYNEQFFGPGTRLTVL.

The CDR3 protein is CASSLSRGVLYGYTF. The CDR3 region has the DNA TGTGCCAGCAGCTTATCCCGCGGCGTCCTCTATGGCTACACCTTC. The genes are TRBV7-8 and TRBJ1-2; D not resolved. CDR3 length: 15 amino acids. V lost 2 bases and J 4 bases, leaving 14 bases between the germline ends. Germline-derived CDR1 and CDR2 are SGHVS and FQNEAQ.

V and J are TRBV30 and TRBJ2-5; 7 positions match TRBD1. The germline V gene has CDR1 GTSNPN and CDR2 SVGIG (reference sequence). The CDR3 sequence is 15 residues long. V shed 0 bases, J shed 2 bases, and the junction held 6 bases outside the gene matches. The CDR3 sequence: CAWSVGQGVQETQYF. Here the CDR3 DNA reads TGTGCCTGGAGTGTAGGGCAGGGGGTACAAGAGACCCAGTACTTC.

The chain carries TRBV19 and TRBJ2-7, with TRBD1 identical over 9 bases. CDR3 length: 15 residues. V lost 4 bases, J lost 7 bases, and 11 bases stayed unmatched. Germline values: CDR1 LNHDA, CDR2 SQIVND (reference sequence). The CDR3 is CASSTSGTGRWEQYF. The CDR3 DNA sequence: TGTGCCAGTAGTACGTCCGGGACAGGGAGATGGGAGCAGTACTTC. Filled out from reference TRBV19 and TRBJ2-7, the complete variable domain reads DGGITQSPKYLFRKEGQNVTLSCEQNLNHDAMYWYRQDPGQGLRLIYYSQIVNDFQKGDIAEGYSVSREKKESFPLTVTSAQKNPTAFYLCASSTSGTGRWEQYFGPGTRLTVT.

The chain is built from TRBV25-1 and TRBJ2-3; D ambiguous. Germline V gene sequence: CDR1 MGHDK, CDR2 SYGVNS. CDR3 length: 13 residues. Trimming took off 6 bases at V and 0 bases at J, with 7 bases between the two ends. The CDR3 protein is CASSERSTDTQYF. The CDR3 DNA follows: TGTGCCAGCAGCGAACGCAGCACAGATACGCAGTATTTT.

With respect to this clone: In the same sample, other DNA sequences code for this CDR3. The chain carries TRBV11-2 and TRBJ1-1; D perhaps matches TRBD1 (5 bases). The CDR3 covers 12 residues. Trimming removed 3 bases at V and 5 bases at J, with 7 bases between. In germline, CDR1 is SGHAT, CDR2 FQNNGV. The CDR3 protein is CASSFQGTEAFF. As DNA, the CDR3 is TGTGCCAGCAGCTTCCAGGGTACTGAAGCTTTCTTT.

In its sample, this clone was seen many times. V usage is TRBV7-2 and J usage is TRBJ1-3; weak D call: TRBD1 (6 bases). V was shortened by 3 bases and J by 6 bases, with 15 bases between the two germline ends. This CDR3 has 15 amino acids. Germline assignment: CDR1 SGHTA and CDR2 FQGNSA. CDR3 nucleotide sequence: TGTGCCAGCAGCTTTACTGGCAGGGGACCAAACACCATATATTTT. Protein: CASSFTGRGPNTIYF. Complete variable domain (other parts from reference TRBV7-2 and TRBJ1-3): GAGVSQSPSNKVTEKGKDVELRCDPISGHTALYWYRQSLGQGLEFLIYFQGNSAPDKSGLPSDRFSAERTGGSVSTLTIQRTQQEDSAVYLCASSFTGRGPNTIYFGEGSWLTVV.

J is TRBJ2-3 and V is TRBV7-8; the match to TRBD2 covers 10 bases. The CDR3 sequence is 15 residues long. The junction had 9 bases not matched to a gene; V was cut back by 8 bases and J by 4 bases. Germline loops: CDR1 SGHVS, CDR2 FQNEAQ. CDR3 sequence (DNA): TGTGCCAGCGCTCGGGCTAGCGGGGGCGCAGATACGCAGTATTTT. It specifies CASARASGGADTQYF.

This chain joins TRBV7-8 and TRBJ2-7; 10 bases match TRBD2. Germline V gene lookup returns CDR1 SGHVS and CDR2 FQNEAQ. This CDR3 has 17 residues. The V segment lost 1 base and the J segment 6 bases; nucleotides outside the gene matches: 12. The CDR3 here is CASSLGVVGLARGEQYF. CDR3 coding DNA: TGTGCCAGCAGCTTAGGGGTCGTGGGACTAGCGAGAGGCGAGCAGTACTTC.